A single sample is the source of the 24 T cell receptor beta chains below, sequenced in a study of spatial heterogeneity in lung cancer. As for time point: sample taken at primary tumor resection. TCRdb independently ran MiXCR on the 5' RACE reads; one entry per CDR3 protein. The sample comprises roughly 200 distinct CDR3 sequences, around two fifths of which are singletons, and about 41% rests with the top ten. Their cognate antigens are unknown. Broader study findings: Mutation tallies in tumors tracked expanded intratumoral alpha and beta TCR counts.

The sample in question was lung tumor tissue, obtained at surgery. These receptor sequences come from a female donor with early-stage non-small cell lung cancer.

This clonotype has just one count. This beta chain was picked up by a library intended for alpha chains and is off target, so its count carries little meaning. The rearrangement uses TRBV7-9 and TRBJ2-3; D not certain. The CDR3 loop spans 16 amino acids. Trimming removed 5 bases from V and 2 bases from J, with 17 bases in between. CDR1 is SEHNR and CDR2 is FQNEAQ in the germline V gene (reference sequence). The CDR3 sequence: CASSHTSGLTTDTQYF. Here the CDR3 DNA reads TGTGCCAGCAGCCATACCTCCGGGCTCACCACAGATACGCAGTATTTT.

Concerning this clonotype: Since the library was made to target alpha chains, this beta chain is a stray read and its abundance is not meaningful. This chain links TRBV20-1 with TRBJ2-1; 14 positions agree with TRBD2. This CDR3 is 22 amino acids long. J lost 1 base, V lost 1 base, and 18 bases had no gene match. From germline, CDR1 is DFQATT and CDR2 SNEGSKA (reference sequence). Here the CDR3 reads CSARGTRNSGTSGRWSYNEQFF. CDR3 nucleotide sequence: TGCAGTGCTAGAGGTACCAGGAACTCCGGGACTAGCGGGAGATGGTCCTACAATGAGCAGTTCTTC.

A word on this clonotype: As an off-target read in a library built for alpha chains, this beta chain has a frequency of little significance. The V call is TRBV4-3, the J call TRBJ2-3; D is ambiguous. Germline CDR1 and CDR2: LGHNA and YSLEER. The CDR3 sequence is 13 residues long. Trimming removed 1 base from V and 6 bases from J, with 8 bases in between. The CDR3 DNA reads as TGCGCCAGCAGCCAAGGGGATTGGGATACGCAGTATTTT. This codes for CASSQGDWDTQYF.

This clonotype was recorded a few times. With the library built for alpha chains, this beta chain is off target and its frequency is not meaningful. The V call is TRBV7-9, the J call TRBJ2-5; D gene unclear. Per germline, CDR1 SEHNR and CDR2 FQNEAQ (reference sequence). The CDR3 has 14 amino acids. Trimming stripped 0 bases from V and 3 bases from J, with 8 bases between. This chain's CDR3 is CASSLALGEETQYF. In DNA form, the CDR3 reads TGTGCCAGCAGCTTAGCCCTAGGTGAAGAGACCCAGTACTTC.

This clonotype is hyperexpanded within its sample. Found in a library prepared for alpha chains, this beta chain is an off-target read, and its abundance has little meaning. The V call is TRBV28, the J call TRBJ2-4, with D possibly being TRBD1 (5 bases). In germline, CDR1 is MDHEN, CDR2 SYDVKM. Trimming removed 6 bases at V and 0 bases at J, with 9 bases between. This CDR3 contains 14 residues. Here the CDR3 reads CASRDTGAKNIQYF. The CDR3, as DNA: TGTGCCAGCAGGGACACGGGAGCCAAAAACATTCAGTACTTC.

A remark on this clonotype: Since it is a stray read in a library aimed at alpha chains, this beta chain has a size that is not meaningful. This chain uses TRBV18 with TRBJ2-5; D is unresolved. CDR1 is KGHSH and CDR2 is LQKENI in the germline V gene. The V end lost 4 bases, the J end lost 3 bases, and 6 bases lay between the germline ends. The CDR3 runs 12 residues. CDR3 nucleotide sequence: TGTGCCAGCTCACTCCTAGAAGAGACCCAGTACTTC. This encodes CASSLLEETQYF. Together with reference TRBV18 and TRBJ2-5, the CDR3 gives the full variable domain: NAGVMQNPRHLVRRRGQEARLRCSPMKGHSHVYWYRQLPEEGLKFMVYLQKENIIDESGMPKERFSAEFPKEGPSILRIQQVVRGDSAAYFCASSLLEETQYFGPGTRLLVL.

This clonotype was picked up a small number of times. This beta chain is a stray read from a library made for alpha chains; its abundance is not meaningful. The chain joins TRBV7-8 to TRBJ1-1, with D tentatively TRBD1 (5 bases). The CDR3 covers 15 residues. V was trimmed by 3 bases and J by 0 bases, leaving 11 bases between them. CDR1 SGHVS and CDR2 FQNEAQ come from the germline V gene. In nucleotides, the CDR3 is TGTGCCAGCAGCTTGGGGACGGTGATGAACACTGAAGCTTTCTTT. Translated, it gives CASSLGTVMNTEAFF.

This clonotype was observed a handful of times. This beta chain turned up in a library designed for alpha chains; as an off-target read, its abundance says little. The V and J genes are TRBV28 and TRBJ2-2, with D perhaps matching TRBD2 (6 bases). This CDR3 spans 14 amino acids. Germline CDR1 MDHEN, CDR2 SYDVKM. V was shortened by 7 bases and J by 7 bases, with 16 bases between the two germline ends. DNA of the CDR3: TGTGCCAGCACCCCGCCGGAGGGCTTCGGGGAGCTGTTTTTT. Translating gives CASTPPEGFGELFF.

On this clonotype: This beta chain lies outside the target of a library built for alpha chains; its clone size means little. The J gene is TRBJ1-2, the V gene TRBV30, with D unresolved. V dropped 1 base and J dropped 4 bases, with 7 bases sitting between them. Germline CDR1 and CDR2: GTSNPN and SVGIG (reference sequence). The CDR3 contains 12 residues. CDR3 bases: TGTGCCTGGAGTGAGGGTTCCTATGGCTACACCTTC. This translates into CAWSEGSYGYTF.

This clonotype occurred a few times. This beta chain was picked up by a library intended for alpha chains and is off target, so its count carries little meaning. The genes are TRBV5-1 and TRBJ1-1; D remains ambiguous. Germline V gives CDR1 SGHRS, CDR2 YFSETQ. There are 13 residues in the CDR3. Trimming removed 0 bases from V and 1 base from J, with 4 bases in between. The CDR3 loop is CASSLAGNTEAFF. CDR3 nucleotides: TGCGCCAGCAGCTTGGCAGGGAACACTGAAGCTTTCTTT.

By share, this clonotype ranks as hyperexpanded. This beta chain is an unintended read in a library built for alpha chains; its size means little. The chain recombines TRBV19 with TRBJ2-5; D is perhaps TRBD1 (5 bases). The CDR3 length is 13 residues. The V and J ends lost 3 bases and 4 bases respectively, with 9 bases between them. Per the germline V gene, CDR1 is LNHDA and CDR2 is SQIVND (reference sequence). CDR3 coding DNA: TGTGCCAGTAGTATTTTCCAGGGAGAGACCCAGTACTTC. Its protein product is CASSIFQGETQYF.

This clonotype was observed a handful of times. This beta chain is a stray sequence in a library constructed for alpha chains; its clone size is not meaningful. The chain is built from TRBV5-6 and TRBJ2-7; D perhaps matches TRBD2 (6 bases). The V end was cut by 4 bases, the J end by 7 bases, with 18 bases between. Germline CDR1 is SGHDT and CDR2 is YYEEEE. The length of the CDR3 is 14 residues. The CDR3 spells CASSPGTPLREQYF. DNA of the CDR3: TGTGCCAGCAGCCCCGGGACTCCCCTTAGAGAGCAGTACTTC.

This clonotype showed up just a few times. This beta chain came through as a stray read in a library set up for alpha chains, and its size says little. The chain has TRBV5-1 and TRBJ2-3; TRBD1 might be the D (6 bases). There are 17 residues in the CDR3. Germline-derived CDR1 and CDR2 are SGHRS and YFSETQ. The V end lost 0 bases, the J end lost 0 bases, and 14 bases lay between the germline ends. This chain's CDR3 is CASSLGFTGRSTDTQYF. CDR3 DNA sequence: TGCGCCAGCAGCTTGGGGTTTACAGGGCGAAGCACAGATACGCAGTATTTT.

This clonotype was seen a few times. This beta chain lies outside the target of a library built for alpha chains; its clone size means little. This rearrangement joins TRBV6-5 to TRBJ2-7; TRBD1 agrees at 7 bases. CDR1 is MNHEY and CDR2 is SVGAGI in the germline V gene. CDR3 length equals 14 residues. V was pared by 7 bases and J by 4 bases, with 10 bases of the junction left unmatched. The CDR3 loop is CASTYRGSLYEQYF. The DNA of the CDR3 is TGTGCCAGCACCTACAGGGGTTCCCTGTACGAGCAGTACTTC.

As regards this clonotype: The library was built for alpha chains, so this beta chain is an off-target read and its size means little. The rearrangement uses TRBV27 and TRBJ2-7; no reliable D call. The CDR3 covers 13 residues. V shed 7 bases and J shed 3 bases, with 13 bases lying between them. CDR1 MNHEY and CDR2 SMNVEV come from the germline V gene (reference sequence). In DNA form, the CDR3 reads TGTGCCAGCATAGGTGTAGGTGTCTACGAGCAGTACTTC. It codes for CASIGVGVYEQYF.

In regard to this clonotype: This beta chain is an unintended read in a library built for alpha chains; its size means little. The chain uses TRBV3-1 and TRBJ2-3, with 11 bases matching TRBD2. Germline-derived CDR1 and CDR2 are LGHDT and YNNKEL (reference sequence). J was trimmed by 10 bases and V by 4 bases; bases with no gene match: 25. The CDR3 sequence is 20 residues long. The CDR3 nucleotides are TGTGCCAGCAGCCCAAACCCGGACAGGTCATGGGCTAGCGGGAGGCGAGCGCAGTATTTT. This translates into CASSPNPDRSWASGRRAQYF.

As to this clonotype: Little can be read into the size of this beta chain, an off-target read in a library designed for alpha chains. The chain couples TRBV5-4 to TRBJ2-3; the match to TRBD2 covers 8 bases. The CDR3 covers 16 residues. V lost 0 bases to trimming and J lost 6 bases; unmatched junction nucleotides: 9. Germline V gene data show CDR1 as SGHNT and CDR2 as YYREEE (reference sequence). Here the CDR3 reads CASSLGGTRLQDTQYF. The CDR3 nucleotides read TGTGCCAGCAGCTTGGGAGGGACTAGGCTACAGGATACGCAGTATTTT.

This clonotype has only a few counts. Being off target in a library aimed at alpha chains, this beta chain has a size of little meaning. V usage is TRBV28 and J usage is TRBJ1-5; D remains ambiguous. Between the trimmed V and J ends, which lost 3 bases and 4 bases, there was a span of 10 bases. CDR1 MDHEN and CDR2 SYDVKM come from the germline V gene. This CDR3 is built from 14 residues. CDR3 coding DNA: TGTGCCAGCAGTTTTGTTGAAGTTAATCAGCCCCAGCATTTT. Residues: CASSFVEVNQPQHF.

On this clonotype: Little can be read into the size of this beta chain, an off-target read in a library designed for alpha chains. V is TRBV7-3 and J is TRBJ2-2; the match to TRBD1 covers 11 bases. The J segment lost 7 bases and the V segment lost 5 bases, leaving 3 bases of the junction unmatched. CDR1 SGHTA and CDR2 FQGTGA come from the germline V gene. The CDR3 length is 14 residues. CDR3 amino acids: CASSPGTGGGELFF. As DNA, the CDR3 is TGTGCCAGCAGCCCCGGGACAGGGGGCGGGGAGCTGTTTTTT.

Comments on this clonotype: Because this beta chain is a stray read in a library intended to capture alpha chains, its abundance should not be given much weight. The chain employs TRBV29-1 and TRBJ1-2; 10 bases are a match to TRBD1. CDR3 length: 16 amino acids. V trimming: 7 bases; J trimming: 0 bases; junction bases outside the gene matches: 11. Germline assignment: CDR1 SQVTM and CDR2 ANQGSEA. CDR3 nucleotides: TGCAGCGCTGTGGGACAGGGGCGTCCCGCTAACTATGGCTACACCTTC. Translation gives CSAVGQGRPANYGYTF.

Details on this clonotype: With the library built for alpha chains, this beta chain is off target and its frequency is not meaningful. The chain joins TRBV20-1 to TRBJ1-2; D is ambiguous. The CDR3 length is 12 residues. With 2 bases removed from V and 5 bases from J, the gap between germline ends came to 9 bases. The germline V gene has CDR1 DFQATT and CDR2 SNEGSKA (reference sequence). The CDR3 region is CSARKASYGYTF. The CDR3 DNA is TGCAGTGCTAGAAAAGCCTCATATGGCTACACCTTC.

A word on this clonotype: This beta chain is an off-target read within a library intended for alpha chains, so its frequency means little. J is TRBJ2-1 and V is TRBV4-3; 11 bases line up with TRBD2. Germline V gene lookup returns CDR1 LGHNA and CDR2 YSLEER. CDR3 length: 17 residues. Trimming removed 1 base from V and 4 bases from J; junction bases left unmatched: 6. The CDR3 spells CASSQGRIAGGYNEQFF. The CDR3 DNA follows: TGCGCCAGCAGCCAAGGTCGTATAGCGGGGGGGTACAATGAGCAGTTCTTC.

In regard to this clonotype: This beta chain is a stray read from a library made for alpha chains; its abundance is not meaningful. This rearrangement joins TRBV29-1 to TRBJ2-3, with TRBD2 matching 12 bases. The CDR3 covers 14 residues. The trim removed 7 bases at V and 8 bases at J, leaving 10 bases unmatched. CDR1 and CDR2 from the germline V gene are SQVTM and ANQGSEA. Here the CDR3 DNA reads TGCAGCGCCTTTACTAGCGGGAGGTTAGTTACGCAGTATTTT. This sequence encodes CSAFTSGRLVTQYF.

The table lists this clonotype with a few counts. This beta chain appears as a stray read in a library generated for alpha chains; its size is not informative. This rearrangement joins TRBV24-1 to TRBJ2-7; D gene ambiguous. Germline lookup yields CDR1 KGHDR and CDR2 SFDVKD. There are 14 residues in the CDR3. With 5 bases removed from V and 1 base from J, the gap between germline ends came to 11 bases. As DNA, the CDR3 is TGTGCCACCAGTGGGAAGGGTAAATCCTACGAGCAGTACTTC. It specifies CATSGKGKSYEQYF.